This TCR beta chain stems from a study of OX40 agonist ivuxolimab in advanced cancers. Study background: Patients in dose escalation had liver, melanoma, kidney or head and neck cancers. Study outcomes and limitations: Dose levels from 0.1 to 3.0 mg/kg saw CD4+ and CD8+ blood T cells expand clonally by week 6.

V gave up 2 bases and J gave up 5 bases; unmatched junction bases: 11. From germline, CDR1 is MDHEN and CDR2 SYDVKM. The CDR3 spans 19 residues. TCRdb keeps only in-frame clones here, not all; method: immunoSEQ multiplex PCR. Altogether about 69,000 clones are present, approximately 90% being singletons, with the ten largest covering approximately 14%. Autoimmune disease history or systemic immunosuppression excluded patients. Worth noting for this clone: The antigen is not known.

The material was CD4+ or CD8+ T cells sorted from blood, obtained in a trial of the OX40 agonist ivuxolimab. This chain joins TRBV28 and TRBJ2-1; 14 nucleotides agree with TRBD2. This sequence originates from an adult with an advanced solid tumor such as melanoma, head and neck, liver or kidney cancer. The chain's CDR3 is CASSLEAGLAGVRDNEQFF. In DNA, the CDR3 is TGTGCCAGCAGTTTAGAGGCGGGACTAGCGGGAGTGAGGGACAATGAGCAGTTCTTC.